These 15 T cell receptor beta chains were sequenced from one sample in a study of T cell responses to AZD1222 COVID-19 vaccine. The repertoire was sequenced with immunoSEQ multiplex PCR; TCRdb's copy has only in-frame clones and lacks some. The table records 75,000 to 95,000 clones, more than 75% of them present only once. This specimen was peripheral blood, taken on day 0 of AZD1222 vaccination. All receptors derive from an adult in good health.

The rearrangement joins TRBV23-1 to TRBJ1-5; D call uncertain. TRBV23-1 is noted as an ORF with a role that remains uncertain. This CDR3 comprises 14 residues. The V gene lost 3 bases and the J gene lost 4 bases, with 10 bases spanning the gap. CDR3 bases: TGCGCCAGCAGTCAGCGGTCCCAGAATCAGCCCCAGCATTTT. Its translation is CASSQRSQNQPQHF.

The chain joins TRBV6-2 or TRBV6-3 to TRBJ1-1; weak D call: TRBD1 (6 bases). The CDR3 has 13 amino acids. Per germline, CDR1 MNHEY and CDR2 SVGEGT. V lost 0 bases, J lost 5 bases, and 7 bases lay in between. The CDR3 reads CASSYSRGTEAFF. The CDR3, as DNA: TGTGCCAGCAGTTACTCAAGGGGGACTGAAGCTTTCTTT.

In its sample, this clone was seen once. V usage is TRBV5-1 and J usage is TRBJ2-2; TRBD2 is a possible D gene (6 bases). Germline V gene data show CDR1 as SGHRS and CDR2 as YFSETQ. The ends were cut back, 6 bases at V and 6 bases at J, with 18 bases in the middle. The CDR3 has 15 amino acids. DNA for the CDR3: TGCGCCAGCACCCCTGCGGGGAAGTCGGCCGGGGAGCTGTTTTTT. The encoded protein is CASTPAGKSAGELFF.

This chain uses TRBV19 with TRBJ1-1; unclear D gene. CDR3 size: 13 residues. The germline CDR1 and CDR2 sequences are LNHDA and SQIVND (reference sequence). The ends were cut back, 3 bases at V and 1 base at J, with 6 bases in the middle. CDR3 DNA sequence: TGTGCCAGTAGTATTACAGCGAACACTGAAGCTTTCTTT. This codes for CASSITANTEAFF.

DNA of the CDR3: TGTGCCAGCAGCCCTGGGCCCGGTACGGTCACCATATATTTT. The encoded protein is CASSPGPGTVTIYF. This rearrangement joins TRBV7-2 to TRBJ1-3; D is undetermined. Germline CDR1 reads SGHTA; CDR2 reads FQGNSA. CDR3 size: 14 residues. The V end lost 5 bases, the J end lost 9 bases, and 17 bases lay between the germline ends.

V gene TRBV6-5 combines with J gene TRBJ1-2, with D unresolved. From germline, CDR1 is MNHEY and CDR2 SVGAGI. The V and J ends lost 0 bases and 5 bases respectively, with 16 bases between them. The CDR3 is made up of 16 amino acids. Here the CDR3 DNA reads TGTGCCAGCAGTTACTCGACAAATTGGGGTGTTTATGGCTACACCTTC. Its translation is CASSYSTNWGVYGYTF.

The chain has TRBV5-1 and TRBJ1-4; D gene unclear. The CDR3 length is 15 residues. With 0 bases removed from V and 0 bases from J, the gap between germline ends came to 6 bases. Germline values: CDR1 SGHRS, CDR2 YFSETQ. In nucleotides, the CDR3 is TGCGCCAGCAGCTTGGAAAGCTCAACTAATGAAAAACTGTTTTTT. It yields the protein CASSLESSTNEKLFF.

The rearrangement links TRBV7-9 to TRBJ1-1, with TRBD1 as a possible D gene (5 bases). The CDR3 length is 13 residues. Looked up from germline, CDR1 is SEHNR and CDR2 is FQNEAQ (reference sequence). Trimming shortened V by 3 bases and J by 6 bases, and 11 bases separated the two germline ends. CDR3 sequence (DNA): TGTGCCAGCAGCTTCAGGGAGATCGCTGAAGCTTTCTTT. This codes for CASSFREIAEAFF.

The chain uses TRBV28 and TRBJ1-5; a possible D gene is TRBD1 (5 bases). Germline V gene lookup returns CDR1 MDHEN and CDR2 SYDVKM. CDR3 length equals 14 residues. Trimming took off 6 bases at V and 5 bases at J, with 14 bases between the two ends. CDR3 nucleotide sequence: TGTGCCAGCAGACCCAGGGCAGCCCATCAGCCCCAGCATTTT. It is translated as CASRPRAAHQPQHF.

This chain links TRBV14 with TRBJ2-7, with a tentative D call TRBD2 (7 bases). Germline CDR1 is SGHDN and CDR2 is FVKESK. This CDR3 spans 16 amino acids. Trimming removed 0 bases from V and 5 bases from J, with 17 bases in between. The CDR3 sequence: CASSQDAGAHVDEQYF. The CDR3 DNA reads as TGTGCCAGCAGCCAAGATGCGGGGGCCCATGTGGACGAGCAGTACTTC.

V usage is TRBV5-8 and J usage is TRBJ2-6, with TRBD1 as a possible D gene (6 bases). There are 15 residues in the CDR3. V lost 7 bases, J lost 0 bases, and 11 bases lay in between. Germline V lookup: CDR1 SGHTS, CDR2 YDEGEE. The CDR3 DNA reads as TGTGCCAGCGAGAGGGGGAACTCTGGGGCCAACGTCCTGACTTTC. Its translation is CASERGNSGANVLTF. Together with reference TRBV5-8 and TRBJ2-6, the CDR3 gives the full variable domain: EAGVTQSPTHLIKTRGQQATLRCSPISGHTSVYWYQQALGLGLQFLLWYDEGEERNRGNFPPRFSGRQFPNYSSELNVNALELEDSALYLCASERGNSGANVLTFGAGSRLTVL.

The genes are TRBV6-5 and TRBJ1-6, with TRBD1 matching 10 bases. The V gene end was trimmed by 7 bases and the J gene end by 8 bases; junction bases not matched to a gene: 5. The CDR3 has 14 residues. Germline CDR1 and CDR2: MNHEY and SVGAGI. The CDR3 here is CASTYGTGDSPLHF. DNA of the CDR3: TGTGCCAGCACGTACGGGACAGGGGATTCACCCCTCCACTTT.

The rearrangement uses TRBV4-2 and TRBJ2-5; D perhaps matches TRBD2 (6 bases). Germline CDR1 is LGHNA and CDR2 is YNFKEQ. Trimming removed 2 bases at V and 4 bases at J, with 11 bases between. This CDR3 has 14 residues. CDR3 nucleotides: TGTGCCAGCAGCCAACCCGGGACTGTAGAGACCCAGTACTTC. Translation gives CASSQPGTVETQYF.

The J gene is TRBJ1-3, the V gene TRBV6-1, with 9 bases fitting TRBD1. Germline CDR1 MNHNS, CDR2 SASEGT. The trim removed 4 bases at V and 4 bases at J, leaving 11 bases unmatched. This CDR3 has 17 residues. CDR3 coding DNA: TGTGCCAGCAGTGTATCCGGGACAGGGATCTTCGGAAACACCATATATTTT. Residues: CASSVSGTGIFGNTIYF.

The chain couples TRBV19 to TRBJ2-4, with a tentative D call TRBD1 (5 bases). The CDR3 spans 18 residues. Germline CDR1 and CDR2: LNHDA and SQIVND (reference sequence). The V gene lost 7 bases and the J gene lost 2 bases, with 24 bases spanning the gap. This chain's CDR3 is CASISKKAGWRSKNIQYF. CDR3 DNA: TGTGCCAGTATCTCTAAAAAGGCAGGGTGGAGATCCAAAAACATTCAGTACTTC.